This T cell receptor (beta chain) was recovered during a study of T cell responses to AZD1222 COVID-19 vaccine. Concerning this clone: Its antigen is undetermined.

Libraries were prepared by immunoSEQ multiplex PCR; TCRdb keeps only in-frame clonotypes and omits some of them. The data contain roughly 120,000 clones, 88% of them seen just once; the ten biggest clones take up over 3%. CDR3 length equals 11 residues. Germline values: CDR1 LGHDT, CDR2 YNNKEL (reference sequence). V dropped 8 bases and J dropped 6 bases, with 10 bases sitting between them. Study-wide findings and caveats: Dominant CD4 TCR responses targeted spike regions 160-218 and 743-854. In all cases, repertoires were sampled only after the peak T cell response.

The material sequenced was peripheral blood, taken on day 0 of AZD1222 vaccination. The chain is built from TRBV3-1 (or the pseudogene TRBV3-2) and TRBJ1-2, with TRBD1 as a possible D gene (5 bases). The sequence derives from an adult in good health. CDR3 in DNA: TGTGCCAGCGCGTCAGGGAATGGCTACACCTTC. Amino acid sequence: CASASGNGYTF.